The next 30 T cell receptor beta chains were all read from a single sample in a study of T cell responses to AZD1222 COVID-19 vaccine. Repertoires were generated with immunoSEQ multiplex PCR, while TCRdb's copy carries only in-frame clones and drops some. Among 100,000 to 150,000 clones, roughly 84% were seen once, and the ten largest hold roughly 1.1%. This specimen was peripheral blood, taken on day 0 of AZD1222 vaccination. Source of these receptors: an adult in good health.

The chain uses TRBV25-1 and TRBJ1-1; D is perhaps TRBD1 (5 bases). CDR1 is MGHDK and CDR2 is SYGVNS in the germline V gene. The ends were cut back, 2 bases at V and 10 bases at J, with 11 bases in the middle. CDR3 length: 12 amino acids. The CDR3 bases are TGTGCCAGCAGTGAAGTTAGGGGAGGAGCTTTCTTT. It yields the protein CASSEVRGGAFF.

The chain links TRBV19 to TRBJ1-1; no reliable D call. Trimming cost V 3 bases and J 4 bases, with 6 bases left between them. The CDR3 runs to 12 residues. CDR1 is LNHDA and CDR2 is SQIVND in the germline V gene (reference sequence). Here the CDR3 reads CASSMGSTEAFF. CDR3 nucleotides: TGTGCCAGTAGTATGGGGAGCACTGAAGCTTTCTTT.

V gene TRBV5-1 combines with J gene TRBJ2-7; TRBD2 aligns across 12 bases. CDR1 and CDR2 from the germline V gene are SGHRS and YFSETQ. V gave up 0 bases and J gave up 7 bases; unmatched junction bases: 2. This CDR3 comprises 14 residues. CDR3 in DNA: TGCGCCAGCAGCTTGGCGGGGACTAGCGGGGAGCAGTACTTC. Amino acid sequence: CASSLAGTSGEQYF.

CDR3 in DNA: TGCGCCAGCACCCGGGACAGGGGGCCTCTCGGTGGCTACACCTTC. This codes for CASTRDRGPLGGYTF. The V and J genes are TRBV5-1 and TRBJ1-2, with 12 bases that match TRBD1. The V gene's germline CDR1 is SGHRS and CDR2 YFSETQ. V was clipped by 6 bases and J by 7 bases; unmatched bases: 10. This CDR3 is 15 amino acids long. Based on the CDR3 plus reference TRBV5-1 and TRBJ1-2, the full variable domain is KAGVTQTPRYLIKTRGQQVTLSCSPISGHRSVSWYQQTPGQGLQFLFEYFSETQRNKGNFPGRFSGRQFSNSRSEMNVSTLELGDSALYLCASTRDRGPLGGYTFGSGTRLTVV.

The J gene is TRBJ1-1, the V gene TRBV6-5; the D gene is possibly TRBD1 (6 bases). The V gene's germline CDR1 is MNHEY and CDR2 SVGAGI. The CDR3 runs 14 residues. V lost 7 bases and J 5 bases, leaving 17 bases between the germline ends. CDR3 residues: CASTLGAHPTEAFF. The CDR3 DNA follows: TGTGCCAGCACCCTGGGGGCCCACCCGACTGAAGCTTTCTTT.

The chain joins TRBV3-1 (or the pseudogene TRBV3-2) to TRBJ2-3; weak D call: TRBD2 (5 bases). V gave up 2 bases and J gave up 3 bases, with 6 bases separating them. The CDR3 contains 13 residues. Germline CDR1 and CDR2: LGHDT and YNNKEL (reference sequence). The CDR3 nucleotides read TGTGCCAGCAGCCAACGGGGTACAGATACGCAGTATTTT. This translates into CASSQRGTDTQYF.

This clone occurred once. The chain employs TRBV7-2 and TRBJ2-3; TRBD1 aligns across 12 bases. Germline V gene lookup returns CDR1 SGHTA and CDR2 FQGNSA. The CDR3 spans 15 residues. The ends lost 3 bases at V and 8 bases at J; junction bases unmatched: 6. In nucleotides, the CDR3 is TGTGCCAGCAGCTTTGGGGACAGGGGGCAACGTACGCAGTATTTT. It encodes CASSFGDRGQRTQYF.

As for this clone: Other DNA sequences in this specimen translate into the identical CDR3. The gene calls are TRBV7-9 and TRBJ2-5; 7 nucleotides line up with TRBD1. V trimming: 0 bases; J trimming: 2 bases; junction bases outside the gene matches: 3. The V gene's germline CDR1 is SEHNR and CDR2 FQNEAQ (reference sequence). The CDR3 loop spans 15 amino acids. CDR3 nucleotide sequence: TGTGCCAGCAGCTTAGCGGGGACAGAACAAGAGACCCAGTACTTC. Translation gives CASSLAGTEQETQYF.

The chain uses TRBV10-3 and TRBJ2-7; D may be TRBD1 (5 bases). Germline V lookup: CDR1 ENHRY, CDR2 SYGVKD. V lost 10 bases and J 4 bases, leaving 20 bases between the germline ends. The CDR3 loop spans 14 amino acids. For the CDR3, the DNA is TGTGCCACCTCCGAGAAACAGGTAGGGTACGAGCAGTACTTC. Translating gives CATSEKQVGYEQYF.

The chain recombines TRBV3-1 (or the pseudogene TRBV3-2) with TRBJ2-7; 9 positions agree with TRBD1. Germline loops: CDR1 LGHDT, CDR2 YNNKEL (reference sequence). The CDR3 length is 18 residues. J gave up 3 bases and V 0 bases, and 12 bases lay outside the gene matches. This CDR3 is CASSQDWIRTGARYEQYF. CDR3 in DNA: TGTGCCAGCAGCCAAGATTGGATTAGGACAGGGGCACGCTACGAGCAGTACTTC.

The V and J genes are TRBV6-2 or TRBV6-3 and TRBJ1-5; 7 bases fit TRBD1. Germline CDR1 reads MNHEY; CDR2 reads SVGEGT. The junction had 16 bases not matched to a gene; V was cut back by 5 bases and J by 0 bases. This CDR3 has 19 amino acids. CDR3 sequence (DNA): TGTGCCAGCAGTACGACAGGGAACCATTATATTGTTAGCAATCAGCCCCAGCATTTT. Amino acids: CASSTTGNHYIVSNQPQHF.

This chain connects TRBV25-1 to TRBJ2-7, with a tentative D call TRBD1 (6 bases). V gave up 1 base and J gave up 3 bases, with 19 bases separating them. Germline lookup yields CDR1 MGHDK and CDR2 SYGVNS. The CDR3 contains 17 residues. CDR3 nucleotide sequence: TGTGCCAGCAGTGAATTTTTTGAGACAGGAGAATTCTACGAGCAGTACTTC. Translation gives CASSEFFETGEFYEQYF.

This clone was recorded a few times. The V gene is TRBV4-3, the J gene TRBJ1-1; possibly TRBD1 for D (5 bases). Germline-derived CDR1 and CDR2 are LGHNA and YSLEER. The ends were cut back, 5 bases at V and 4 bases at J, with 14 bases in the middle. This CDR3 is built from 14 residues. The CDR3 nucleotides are TGCGCCAGCAGCTTCGGAGCCGGGGGCACTGAAGCTTTCTTT. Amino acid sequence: CASSFGAGGTEAFF.

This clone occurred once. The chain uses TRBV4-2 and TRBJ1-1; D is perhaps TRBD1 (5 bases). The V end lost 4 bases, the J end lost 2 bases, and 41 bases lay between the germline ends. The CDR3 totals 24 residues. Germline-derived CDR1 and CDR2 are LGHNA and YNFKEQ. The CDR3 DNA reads TGTGCCAGCAGCCCAATTGGGCGATCGGTGAACCGAGGACAACCGCAGGACGGCAACACTGAAGCTTTCTTT. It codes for CASSPIGRSVNRGQPQDGNTEAFF.

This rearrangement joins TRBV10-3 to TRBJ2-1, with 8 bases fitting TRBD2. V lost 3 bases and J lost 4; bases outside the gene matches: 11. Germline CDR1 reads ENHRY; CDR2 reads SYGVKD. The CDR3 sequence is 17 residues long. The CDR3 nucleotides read TGTGCCATCAGTGATACCTTCTTTGCGGGGGGTTACAATGAGCAGTTCTTC. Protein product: CAISDTFFAGGYNEQFF.

CDR3 sequence reads: CASNPGGLAGELFF. In DNA form, the CDR3 reads TGTGCCAGCAACCCAGGGGGGCTGGCCGGGGAGCTGTTTTTT. J is TRBJ2-2 and V is TRBV11-1; tentative D call: TRBD1 (7 bases). Germline V gene data show CDR1 as SGHAT and CDR2 as FQDESV (reference sequence). Trimming removed 7 bases from V and 6 bases from J, with 15 bases in between. CDR3 length: 14 residues.

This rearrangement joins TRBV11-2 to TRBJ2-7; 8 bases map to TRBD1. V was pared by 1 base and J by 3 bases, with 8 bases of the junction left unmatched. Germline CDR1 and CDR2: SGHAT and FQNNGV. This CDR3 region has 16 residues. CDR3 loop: CASSLVPTGDGYEQYF. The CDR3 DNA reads TGTGCCAGCAGCTTAGTTCCGACAGGGGACGGCTACGAGCAGTACTTC.

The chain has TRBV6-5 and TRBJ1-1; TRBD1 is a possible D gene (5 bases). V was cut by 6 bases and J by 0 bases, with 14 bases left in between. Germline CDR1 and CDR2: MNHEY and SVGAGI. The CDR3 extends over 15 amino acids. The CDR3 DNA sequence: TGTGCCAGCAGGTCGCAGGGAATAATGAACACTGAAGCTTTCTTT. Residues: CASRSQGIMNTEAFF.

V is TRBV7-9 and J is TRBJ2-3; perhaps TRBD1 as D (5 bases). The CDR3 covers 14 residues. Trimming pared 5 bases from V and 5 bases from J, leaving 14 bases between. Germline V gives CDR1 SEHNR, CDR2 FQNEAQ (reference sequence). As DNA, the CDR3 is TGTGCCAGCAGCCTGGGGCCCCCCGGAGATACGCAGTATTTT. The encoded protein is CASSLGPPGDTQYF.

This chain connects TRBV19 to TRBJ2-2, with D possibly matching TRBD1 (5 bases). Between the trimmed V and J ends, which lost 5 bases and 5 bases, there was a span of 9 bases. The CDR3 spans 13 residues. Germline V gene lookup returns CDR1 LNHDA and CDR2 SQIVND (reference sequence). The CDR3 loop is CASSATETGELFF. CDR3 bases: TGTGCCAGTAGTGCGACAGAAACCGGGGAGCTGTTTTTT.

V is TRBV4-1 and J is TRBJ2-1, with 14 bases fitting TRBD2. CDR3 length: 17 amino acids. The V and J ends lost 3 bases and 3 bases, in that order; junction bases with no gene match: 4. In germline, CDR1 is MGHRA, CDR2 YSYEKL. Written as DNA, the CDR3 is TGCGCCAGCAGCCAGGGACTAGCGGGGGTAAACTACAATGAGCAGTTCTTC. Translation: CASSQGLAGVNYNEQFF.

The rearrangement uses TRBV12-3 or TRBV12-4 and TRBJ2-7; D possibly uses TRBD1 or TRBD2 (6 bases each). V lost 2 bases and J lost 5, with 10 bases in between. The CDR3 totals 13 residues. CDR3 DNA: TGTGCCAGCAGTTTATTAGGGGGGCACGAGCAGTACTTC. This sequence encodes CASSLLGGHEQYF.

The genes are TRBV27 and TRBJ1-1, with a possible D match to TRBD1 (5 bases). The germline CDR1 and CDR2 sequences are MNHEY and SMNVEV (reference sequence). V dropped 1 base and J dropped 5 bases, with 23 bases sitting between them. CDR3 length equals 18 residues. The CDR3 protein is CASSLLSPRAWAGTEAFF. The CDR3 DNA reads TGTGCCAGCAGTTTATTAAGCCCCAGGGCCTGGGCGGGAACTGAAGCTTTCTTT.

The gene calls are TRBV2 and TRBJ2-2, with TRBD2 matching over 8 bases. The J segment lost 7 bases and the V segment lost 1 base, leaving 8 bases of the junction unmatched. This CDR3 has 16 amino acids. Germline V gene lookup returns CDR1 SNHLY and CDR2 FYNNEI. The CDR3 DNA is TGTGCCAGCAGTGAAGAAGCGGGGGCGCGGGGCGGGGAGCTGTTTTTT. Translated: CASSEEAGARGGELFF.

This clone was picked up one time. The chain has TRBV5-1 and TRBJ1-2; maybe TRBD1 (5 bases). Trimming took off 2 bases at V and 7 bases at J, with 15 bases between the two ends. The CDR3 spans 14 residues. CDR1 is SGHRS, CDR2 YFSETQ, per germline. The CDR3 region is CASSFEGPSGGYTF. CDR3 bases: TGCGCCAGCAGCTTTGAGGGGCCCTCGGGTGGCTACACCTTC.

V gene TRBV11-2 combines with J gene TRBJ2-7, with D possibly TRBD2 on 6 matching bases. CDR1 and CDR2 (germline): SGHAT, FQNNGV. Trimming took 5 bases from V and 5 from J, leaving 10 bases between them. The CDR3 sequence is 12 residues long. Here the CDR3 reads CASSPGGDEQYF. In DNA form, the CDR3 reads TGTGCCAGCAGCCCCGGAGGGGACGAGCAGTACTTC.

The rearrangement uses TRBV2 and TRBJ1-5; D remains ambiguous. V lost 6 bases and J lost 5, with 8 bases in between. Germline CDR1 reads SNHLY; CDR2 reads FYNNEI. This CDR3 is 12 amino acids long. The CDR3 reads CASRWRDQPQHF. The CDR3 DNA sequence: TGTGCCAGCAGATGGCGGGATCAGCCCCAGCATTTT.

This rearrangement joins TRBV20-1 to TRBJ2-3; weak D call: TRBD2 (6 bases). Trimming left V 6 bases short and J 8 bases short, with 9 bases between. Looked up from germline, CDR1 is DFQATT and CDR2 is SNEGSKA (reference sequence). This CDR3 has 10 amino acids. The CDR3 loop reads CSAELATQYF. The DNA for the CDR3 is TGCAGTGCGGAACTAGCTACGCAGTATTTT.

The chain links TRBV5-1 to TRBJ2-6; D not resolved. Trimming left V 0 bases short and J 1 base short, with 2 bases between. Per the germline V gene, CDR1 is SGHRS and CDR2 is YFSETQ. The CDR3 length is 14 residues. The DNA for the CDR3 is TGCGCCAGCAGCTTGGAATCTGGGGCCAACGTCCTGACTTTC. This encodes CASSLESGANVLTF.

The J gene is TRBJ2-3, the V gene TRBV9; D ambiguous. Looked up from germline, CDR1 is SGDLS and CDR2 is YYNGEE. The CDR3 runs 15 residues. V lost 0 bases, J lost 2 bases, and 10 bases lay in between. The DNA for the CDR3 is TGTGCCAGCAGCGTAGGTTCTCGTTCCACAGATACGCAGTATTTT. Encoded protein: CASSVGSRSTDTQYF. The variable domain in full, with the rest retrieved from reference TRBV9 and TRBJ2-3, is DSGVTQTPKHLITATGQRVTLRCSPRSGDLSVYWYQQSLDQGLQFLIQYYNGEERAKGNILERFSAQQFPDLHSELNLSSLELGDSALYFCASSVGSRSTDTQYFGPGTRLTVL.